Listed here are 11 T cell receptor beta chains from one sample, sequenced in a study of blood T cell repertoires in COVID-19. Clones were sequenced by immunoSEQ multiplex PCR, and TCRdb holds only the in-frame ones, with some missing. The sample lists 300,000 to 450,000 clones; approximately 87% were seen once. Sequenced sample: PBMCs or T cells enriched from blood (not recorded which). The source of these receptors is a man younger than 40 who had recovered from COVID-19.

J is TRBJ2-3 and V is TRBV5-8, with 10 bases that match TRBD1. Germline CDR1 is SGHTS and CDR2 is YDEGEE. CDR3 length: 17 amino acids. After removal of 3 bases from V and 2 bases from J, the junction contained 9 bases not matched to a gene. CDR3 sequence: CASSSGGTGAPTDTQYF. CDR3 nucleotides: TGTGCCAGCAGCTCTGGAGGGACAGGGGCCCCCACAGATACGCAGTATTTT.

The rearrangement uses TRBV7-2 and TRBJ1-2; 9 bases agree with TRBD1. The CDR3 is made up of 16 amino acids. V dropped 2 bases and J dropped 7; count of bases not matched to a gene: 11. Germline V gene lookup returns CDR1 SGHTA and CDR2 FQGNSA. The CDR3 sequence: CASSLSSWTGESGYTF. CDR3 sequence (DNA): TGTGCCAGCAGCTTATCCTCTTGGACAGGGGAAAGTGGCTACACCTTC.

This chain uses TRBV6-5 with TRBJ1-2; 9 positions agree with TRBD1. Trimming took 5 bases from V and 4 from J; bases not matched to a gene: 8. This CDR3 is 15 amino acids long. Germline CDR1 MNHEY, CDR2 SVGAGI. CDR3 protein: CASSQGQGPTYGYTF. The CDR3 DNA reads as TGTGCCAGCAGTCAGGGACAGGGCCCGACCTATGGCTACACCTTC.

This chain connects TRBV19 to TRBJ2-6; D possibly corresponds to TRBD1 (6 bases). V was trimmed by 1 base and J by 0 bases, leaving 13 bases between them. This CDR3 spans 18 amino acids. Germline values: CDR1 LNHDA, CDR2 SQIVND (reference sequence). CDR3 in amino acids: CASSIGTAPFSGANVLTF. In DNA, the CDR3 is TGTGCCAGTAGTATAGGGACAGCCCCTTTCTCTGGGGCCAACGTCCTGACTTTC.

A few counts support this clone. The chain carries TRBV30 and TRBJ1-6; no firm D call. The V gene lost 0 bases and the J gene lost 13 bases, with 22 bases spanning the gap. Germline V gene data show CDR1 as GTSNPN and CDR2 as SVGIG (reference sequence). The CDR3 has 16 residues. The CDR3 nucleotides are TGTGCCTGGAGTGTACAGAGGGCTGGTCTGTATTTGCCCCTCCACTTT. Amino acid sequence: CAWSVQRAGLYLPLHF.

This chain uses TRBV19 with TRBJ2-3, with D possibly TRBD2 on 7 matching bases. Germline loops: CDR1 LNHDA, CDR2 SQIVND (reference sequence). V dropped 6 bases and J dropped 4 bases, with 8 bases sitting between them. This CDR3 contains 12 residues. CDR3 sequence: CASRGGPDTQYF. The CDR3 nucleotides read TGTGCCAGTAGGGGGGGGCCAGATACGCAGTATTTT. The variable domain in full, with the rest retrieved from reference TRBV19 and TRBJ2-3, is DGGITQSPKYLFRKEGQNVTLSCEQNLNHDAMYWYRQDPGQGLRLIYYSQIVNDFQKGDIAEGYSVSREKKESFPLTVTSAQKNPTAFYLCASRGGPDTQYFGPGTRLTVL.

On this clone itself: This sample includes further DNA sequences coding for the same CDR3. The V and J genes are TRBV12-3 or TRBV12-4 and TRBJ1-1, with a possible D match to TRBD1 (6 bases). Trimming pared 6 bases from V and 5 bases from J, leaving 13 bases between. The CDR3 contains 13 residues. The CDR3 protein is CASSLQGVTEAFF. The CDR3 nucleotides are TGTGCCAGCAGCCTACAGGGCGTAACTGAAGCTTTCTTT.

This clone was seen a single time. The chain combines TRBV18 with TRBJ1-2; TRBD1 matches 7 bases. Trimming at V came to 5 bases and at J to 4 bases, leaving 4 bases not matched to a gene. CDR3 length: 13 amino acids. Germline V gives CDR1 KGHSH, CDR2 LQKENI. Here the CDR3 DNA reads TGTGCCAGCTCAGACAGGGTGGGCTATGGCTACACCTTC. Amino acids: CASSDRVGYGYTF. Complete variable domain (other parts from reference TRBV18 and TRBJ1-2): NAGVMQNPRHLVRRRGQEARLRCSPMKGHSHVYWYRQLPEEGLKFMVYLQKENIIDESGMPKERFSAEFPKEGPSILRIQQVVRGDSAAYFCASSDRVGYGYTFGSGTRLTVV.

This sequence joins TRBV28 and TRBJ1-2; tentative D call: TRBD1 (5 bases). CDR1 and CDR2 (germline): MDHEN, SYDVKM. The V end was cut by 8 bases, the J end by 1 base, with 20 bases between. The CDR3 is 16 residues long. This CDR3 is CASLPPRGGDNYGYTF. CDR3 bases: TGTGCCAGCCTTCCCCCGCGGGGGGGGGATAACTATGGCTACACCTTC.

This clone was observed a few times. The CDR3: CAWREGGPEGYTF. CDR3 bases: TGTGCCTGGAGGGAGGGGGGGCCTGAGGGCTACACCTTC. The chain carries TRBV30 and TRBJ1-2, with D maybe TRBD1 (6 bases). Trimming took off 3 bases at V and 8 bases at J, with 16 bases between the two ends. From germline, CDR1 is GTSNPN and CDR2 SVGIG (reference sequence). CDR3 length: 13 amino acids.

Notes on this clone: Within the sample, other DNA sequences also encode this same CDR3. Here the CDR3 reads CASRSSGANVLTF. CDR3 DNA: TGTGCCAGCAGGAGCTCTGGGGCCAACGTCCTGACTTTC. The rearrangement uses TRBV6-5 and TRBJ2-6, with D hard to call. V dropped 6 bases and J dropped 0 bases, with 3 bases sitting between them. This CDR3 contains 13 residues. Germline V CDR1 and CDR2: MNHEY, SVGAGI.